This TCR beta chain is drawn from a study of cytomegalovirus exposure and HLA in healthy donors. Study-level information: In terms of ancestry, the Caucasian-associated cluster contained about four fifths of the approximately 400 genotyped donors.

Primers: 60 Vbeta forward and 13 Jbeta reverse. This table comes from immunoSEQ multiplex PCR, and its TCRdb copy is limited to in-frame clones, with some not included. The table lists over 200,000 clones, approximately 90% of them singletons. Germline V gives CDR1 SGHNT, CDR2 YYREEE (reference sequence). V trimming: 4 bases; J trimming: 16 bases; junction bases outside the gene matches: 13. The CDR3 covers 13 residues. The receptor was isolated from a woman under 30 in good health and CMV-seronegative. The specimen sequenced was PBMCs. The rearrangement links TRBV5-4 to TRBJ2-1; 8 nucleotides align to TRBD2. This chain's CDR3 is CASSDEGLVRKFF. As DNA, the CDR3 is TGTGCCAGCAGCGACGAGGGACTAGTCCGAAAATTCTTC.